The 24 T cell receptor beta chains given below trace back to one sample, sequenced in a study of tumor-infiltrating lymphocytes in primary liver carcinoma (dated by TCRdb to about 2017). Sequenced using an Illumina HiSeq 2500. TCRbeta-specific cDNA was reverse-transcribed from approximately 500 ng total RNA using a constant-region primer and ProtoScript II reverse transcriptase. Construction of the TCRbeta libraries relied on three nested rounds of multiplex PCR, following a slightly modified ARM-PCR procedure. The first two PCR rounds used multiplex TRBV1-TRBV30 forward primers with a Cbeta reverse primer, each for approximately 11 cycles. The raw public reads went through TCRdb reprocessing: fastp at Q25, MiXCR clone calling, in-frame beta chains kept. Every entry covers one CDR3 protein and lists the most common genes and DNA from its rows. Recorded for this sample are approximately 320,000 distinct CDR3 sequences; about 50% of them occurred a single time. The ten largest make up around 15% of the sample.

RNA from unsorted whole blood was extracted with TRIzol reagent, and germline DNA was obtained with the DNeasy Blood & Tissue kit. The sample comprised peripheral blood. These receptors were collected from a woman aged 25-40 years with primary liver carcinoma and hepatitis B virus infection.

The rearrangement joins TRBV6-1 to TRBJ2-1; D unresolved. The CDR3 covers 13 residues. V dropped 2 bases and J dropped 9 bases, with 11 bases sitting between them. Germline V gene lookup returns CDR1 MNHNS and CDR2 SASEGT. This chain's CDR3 is CASSEPPDSEQFF. In nucleotides, the CDR3 is TGTGCCAGCAGTGAACCCCCGGATAGTGAGCAGTTCTTC.

Concerning this clonotype itself: This may be a read error: a much more frequent sequence differs by one nucleotide. The chain carries TRBV6-5 and TRBJ1-5; D gene unclear. The CDR3 is 13 amino acids. Germline V gene data show CDR1 as MNHEY and CDR2 as SVGAGI. V dropped 6 bases and J dropped 6 bases, with 12 bases sitting between them. The CDR3 loop reads CASSYVRRQPQHF. CDR3 nucleotide sequence: TGTGCCAGCAGCTACGTCAGGCGTCAGCCCCAGCATTTT.

Concerning this clonotype: A read error may account for a junction end that differs from germline. This sequence joins TRBV13 and TRBJ2-1, with a tentative D call TRBD2 (5 bases). CDR1 and CDR2 from the germline V gene are PRHDT and FYEKMQ (reference sequence). There are 17 residues in the CDR3. The CDR3 protein is CASSAGLSYSYYNEHFF. The CDR3 DNA reads TGTGCCAGCAGCGCTGGACTTTCCTACAGCTACTACAATGAGCATTTCTTC.

Of note for this clonotype: One end of the junction does not line up with germline, which may come from a read error. The V call is TRBV6-2 or TRBV6-3, the J call TRBJ2-2, with TRBD1 matching 7 bases. The CDR3 is 15 residues long. The V gene's germline CDR1 is MNHEY and CDR2 SVGEGT. Here the CDR3 DNA reads TGCGCCAGCAGTTCAACAGGGGAGAACATCGGGGAGCTGTTTTTT. It yields the protein CASSSTGENIGELFF.

Comment on this clonotype: This may arise from a read error, as a much more abundant clone is one base away. V usage is TRBV12-3 or TRBV12-4 and J usage is TRBJ2-7; 8 bases map to TRBD1. The V gene end was trimmed by 8 bases and the J gene end by 2 bases; junction bases not matched to a gene: 5. The CDR3 consists of 13 residues. DNA of the CDR3: TGTGCCAGCGGTGGGGACAGGCCCTACGAGCAGTACTTC. It codes for CASGGDRPYEQYF.

A word on this clonotype: This may be a read error: a much more frequent sequence differs by one nucleotide. CDR3 sequence (DNA): TGTGCCAGCAGTGGATGGTGGGACACCGGGGAGCTGTTTTTT. Protein product: CASSGWWDTGELFF. This chain joins TRBV6-1 and TRBJ2-2; D unclear. V lost 4 bases to trimming and J lost 3 bases, with 9 bases between them. The CDR3 consists of 14 residues. Per the germline V gene, CDR1 is MNHNS and CDR2 is SASEGT.

Here the CDR3 DNA reads TGTGCCAGCAGCACAGGGATAGCCGGGGAGCTGTTTTTT. Residues: CASSTGIAGELFF. V gene TRBV2 combines with J gene TRBJ2-2, with D perhaps TRBD1 (6 bases). This CDR3 has 13 amino acids. Trimming took off 6 bases at V and 6 bases at J, with 11 bases between the two ends. Germline CDR1 is SNHLY and CDR2 is FYNNEI. The full variable domain, in which reference TRBV2 and TRBJ2-2 provide the parts outside the CDR3, is EPEVTQTPSHQVTQMGQEVILRCVPISNHLYFYWYRQILGQKVEFLVSFYNNEISEKSEIFDDQFSVERPDGSNFTLKIRSTKLEDSAMYFCASSTGIAGELFFGEGSRLTVL.

As to this clonotype: This clone may be a read error of a much larger clone one base away. The chain has TRBV11-1 and TRBJ2-2; the D gene is possibly TRBD1 (5 bases). V was clipped by 5 bases and J by 7 bases, with 20 bases between them. Germline CDR1 reads SGHAT; CDR2 reads FQDESV (reference sequence). This CDR3 has 16 amino acids. The CDR3 coding sequence is TGTGCCAGCAGCCTGACACCTGACAGCATCCACGGGGAGCTGTTTTTT. Amino acid sequence: CASSLTPDSIHGELFF.

The chain joins TRBV12-3 or TRBV12-4 to TRBJ1-4, with D tentatively TRBD1 (5 bases). This CDR3 contains 15 residues. V gave up 5 bases and J gave up 5 bases, with 15 bases separating them. CDR3: CASSPGAGLNEKLFF. DNA for the CDR3: TGTGCCAGCAGTCCTGGGGCGGGTTTGAATGAAAAACTGTTTTTT.

The chain has TRBV28 and TRBJ2-1, with 8 nucleotides matching TRBD2. V shed 3 bases, J shed 6 bases, and the junction held 7 bases outside the gene matches. This CDR3 contains 15 residues. Germline CDR1 reads MDHEN; CDR2 reads SYDVKM. CDR3 sequence (DNA): TGTGCCAGCAGTTTCGGGGGGGGAGGACTCAATGAGCAGTTCTTC. It encodes CASSFGGGGLNEQFF.

This clonotype has a handful of counts. The rearrangement joins TRBV4-1 to TRBJ1-2; TRBD1 matches 10 bases. The CDR3 extends over 16 amino acids. Germline trimming cut 1 base from V and 2 bases from J; bases unmatched to any gene: 4. Germline V lookup: CDR1 MGHRA, CDR2 YSYEKL. This chain's CDR3 is CASSQAPGQGNYGYTF. CDR3 bases: TGCGCCAGCAGCCAAGCCCCGGGACAGGGGAACTATGGCTACACCTTC.

The rearrangement uses TRBV5-6 and TRBJ2-2; D not certain. Trimming shortened V by 2 bases and J by 0 bases, and 5 bases separated the two germline ends. Per germline, CDR1 SGHDT and CDR2 YYEEEE. The CDR3 contains 14 residues. The CDR3 region is CASSFIANTGELFF. CDR3 bases: TGTGCCAGCAGCTTTATTGCGAACACCGGGGAGCTGTTTTTT.

With regard to this clonotype: One base away lies a much larger clone, so this may be a sequencing read error. The rearrangement joins TRBV6-2 or TRBV6-3 to TRBJ1-5; D unclear. The V gene lost 7 bases and the J gene lost 9 bases, with 16 bases spanning the gap. The CDR3 is made up of 13 amino acids. Germline-derived CDR1 and CDR2 are MNHEY and SVGEGT. In DNA form, the CDR3 reads TGTGCCAGCACGGCCGGGCGATTTCCGCCCCAGCATTTT. Translation gives CASTAGRFPPQHF.

This chain's CDR3 is CASGQTRGPGELFF. The CDR3 coding sequence is TGTGCTAGTGGCCAGACCAGGGGGCCCGGGGAGCTGTTTTTT. The V gene is TRBV12-5, the J gene TRBJ2-2; 8 nucleotides match TRBD1. The V gene end was trimmed by 6 bases and the J gene end by 6 bases; junction bases not matched to a gene: 6. Germline V gene sequence: CDR1 LGHNT, CDR2 FRNRAP. The CDR3 extends over 14 amino acids.

This sequence joins TRBV6-2 or TRBV6-3 and TRBJ1-1; D is perhaps TRBD1 (6 bases). The CDR3 contains 12 residues. V lost 8 bases to trimming and J lost 5 bases, with 12 bases between them. The germline CDR1 and CDR2 sequences are MNHEY and SVGEGT. This CDR3 reads CASGTRGTEAFF. The CDR3 DNA follows: TGTGCCAGCGGGACAAGGGGGACTGAAGCTTTCTTT.

This clonotype has just a few counts. This rearrangement joins TRBV5-5 to TRBJ2-2; TRBD2 might be the D (6 bases). Trimming shortened V by 4 bases and J by 1 base, and 11 bases separated the two germline ends. This CDR3 has 15 residues. CDR1 and CDR2 (germline): SGHKS, YYEKEE (reference sequence). The CDR3 nucleotides read TGTGCCAGCAGCGGACTACCAAGGAACACCGGGGAGCTGTTTTTT. Its protein product is CASSGLPRNTGELFF. Full variable domain (remainder filled in from reference TRBV5-5 and TRBJ2-2): DAGVTQSPTHLIKTRGQQVTLRCSPISGHKSVSWYQQVLGQGPQFIFQYYEKEERGRGNFPDRFSARQFPNYSSELNVNALLLGDSALYLCASSGLPRNTGELFFGEGSRLTVL.

The chain has TRBV11-1 and TRBJ2-5; D remains ambiguous. With 4 bases removed from V and 10 bases from J, the gap between germline ends came to 16 bases. CDR3 size: 13 residues. The germline V gene encodes CDR1 SGHAT and CDR2 FQDESV (reference sequence). The CDR3 protein is CASSSRPQEVQYF. The CDR3 DNA sequence: TGTGCCAGCAGCTCGCGACCGCAAGAGGTCCAGTACTTC. The entire variable domain, with the rest obtained from reference TRBV11-1 and TRBJ2-5, is as follows: EAEVAQSPRYKITEKSQAVAFWCDPISGHATLYWYRQILGQGPELLVQFQDESVVDDSQLPKDRFSAERLKGVDSTLKIQPAELGDSAMYLCASSSRPQEVQYFGPGTRLLVL.

This clonotype was detected once. At one end the junction does not follow the germline gene, possibly because of a read error. The gene calls are TRBV12-3 or TRBV12-4 and TRBJ2-5; perhaps TRBD1 as D (6 bases). The CDR3 is made up of 14 amino acids. The CDR3 sequence: CASSLFQGKGTQYF. In DNA form, the CDR3 reads TGTGCCAGCAGCCTTTTTCAGGGGAAAGGGACCCAGTATTTC.

As to this clonotype: This may arise from a read error, as a much more abundant clone is one base away. V gene TRBV29-1 combines with J gene TRBJ1-1, with no clear D. The CDR3 is 13 residues long. CDR1 and CDR2 from the germline V gene are SQVTM and ANQGSEA. The ends were cut back, 6 bases at V and 0 bases at J, with 11 bases in the middle. The DNA for the CDR3 is TGCAGCGTAGCGAGACGGATGAACACTGAAGCTTTCTTT. This sequence encodes CSVARRMNTEAFF.

The CDR3 DNA reads as TGTGCCAACAGGCGGACAGGGCACTCCTACGAGCAGTACTTC. It encodes CANRRTGHSYEQYF. This chain connects TRBV6-2 or TRBV6-3 to TRBJ2-7; 8 bases line up with TRBD1. Germline values: CDR1 MNHEY, CDR2 SVGEGT. The V gene end was trimmed by 10 bases and the J gene end by 0 bases; junction bases not matched to a gene: 8. The CDR3 runs 14 residues.

The chain is built from TRBV19 and TRBJ2-3; D remains unclear. V lost 5 bases and J lost 2, with 14 bases in between. The CDR3 covers 15 residues. In germline, CDR1 is LNHDA, CDR2 SQIVND (reference sequence). The CDR3 nucleotides read TGTGCCAGTAGTCCCCTAGGCACTTACACAGATACGCAGTATTTT. Amino acid sequence: CASSPLGTYTDTQYF.

A remark on this clonotype: Being one base from a much bigger clone, this may be a read error. V and J are TRBV11-2 and TRBJ2-1; 10 nucleotides agree with TRBD1. Germline V gene data show CDR1 as SGHAT and CDR2 as FQNNGV. CDR3 length: 15 residues. The CDR3 spells CVSSLWDRGSNEQFF. In DNA form, the CDR3 reads TGTGTCAGCAGCTTATGGGACAGGGGTTCCAATGAGCAGTTCTTC.

Comment on this clonotype: One end of the junction does not line up with germline, which may come from a read error. For the CDR3, the DNA is TGCGCCAGCAGCCAAACAGGGAATGTTGGGGCCAACGTCCTGGCTTTC. Its translation: CASSQTGNVGANVLAF. The chain is built from TRBV4-3 and TRBJ2-6, with a possible D match to TRBD1 (6 bases). Germline lookup yields CDR1 LGHNA and CDR2 YSLEER. The CDR3 extends over 16 amino acids.

The chain joins TRBV13 to TRBJ2-1; 9 bases line up with TRBD1. There are 15 residues in the CDR3. Germline V gives CDR1 PRHDT, CDR2 FYEKMQ (reference sequence). The V segment lost 0 bases and the J segment 4 bases; nucleotides outside the gene matches: 1. In DNA, the CDR3 is TGTGCCAGCAGCTTAGGGGGACAGGGTTACAATGAGCAGTTCTTC. It encodes CASSLGGQGYNEQFF.